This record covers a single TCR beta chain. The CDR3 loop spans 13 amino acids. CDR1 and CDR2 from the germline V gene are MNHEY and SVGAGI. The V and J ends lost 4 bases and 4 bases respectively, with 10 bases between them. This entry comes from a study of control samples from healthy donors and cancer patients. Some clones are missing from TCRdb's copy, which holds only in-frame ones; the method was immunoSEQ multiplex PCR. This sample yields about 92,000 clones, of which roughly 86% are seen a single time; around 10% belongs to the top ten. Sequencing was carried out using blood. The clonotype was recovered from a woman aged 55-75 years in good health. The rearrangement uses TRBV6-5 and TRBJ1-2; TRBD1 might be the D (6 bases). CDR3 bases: TGTGCCAGCAGTTCGGACAGCGTCTATGGCTACACCTTC. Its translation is CASSSDSVYGYTF.